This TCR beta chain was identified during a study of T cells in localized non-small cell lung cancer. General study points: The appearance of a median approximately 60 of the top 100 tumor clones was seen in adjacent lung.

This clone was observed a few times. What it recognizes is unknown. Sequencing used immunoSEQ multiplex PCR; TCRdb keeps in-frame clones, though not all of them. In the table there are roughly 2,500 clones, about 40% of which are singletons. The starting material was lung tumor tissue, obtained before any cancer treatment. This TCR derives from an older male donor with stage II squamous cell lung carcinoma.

The CDR3 loop is CASSVTQGGNIQYF. DNA for the CDR3: TGTGCCAGCAGTGTTACACAGGGGGGAAACATTCAGTACTTC. V gene TRBV6-8 combines with J gene TRBJ2-4; 8 nucleotides line up with TRBD1. This CDR3 region has 14 residues. Germline V gene data show CDR1 as MNHGY and CDR2 as SAAAGT. J lost 6 bases, V lost 5 bases, and 6 bases had no gene match.